These 29 T cell receptor beta chains share one sample of origin, sequenced in a study of blood T cell repertoires in COVID-19. This table comes from immunoSEQ multiplex PCR, and its TCRdb copy is limited to in-frame clones, with some not included. The table includes more than 150,000 clones, about nine tenths detected once. Input material: peripheral blood. Receptors were obtained from a middle-aged man with acute or convalescent COVID-19.

This rearrangement joins TRBV6-6 to TRBJ1-6, with 8 bases matching TRBD1. Germline assignment: CDR1 MNHNY and CDR2 SVGAGI (reference sequence). V was clipped by 5 bases and J by 10 bases; unmatched bases: 16. This CDR3 is built from 17 residues. The CDR3 sequence: CASSPPRDRSIRSPLHF. DNA for the CDR3: TGTGCCAGCAGTCCGCCTCGGGACAGGTCGATAAGATCACCCCTCCACTTT.

V is TRBV6-5 and J is TRBJ2-7, with D tentatively TRBD2 (6 bases). Germline CDR1 and CDR2: MNHEY and SVGAGI. The length of the CDR3 is 15 residues. V lost 2 bases and J lost 3, with 14 bases in between. The CDR3 nucleotides are TGTGCCAGCAGTTACGCCACCCTGGGGGGCTACGAGCAGTACTTC. Translating gives CASSYATLGGYEQYF.

V gene TRBV27 combines with J gene TRBJ1-2, with 8 bases fitting TRBD1. This CDR3 comprises 13 residues. Germline V gene data show CDR1 as MNHEY and CDR2 as SMNVEV (reference sequence). V lost 6 bases, J lost 4 bases, and 4 bases stayed unmatched. DNA for the CDR3: TGTGCCAGCAGACCCGGGACAGGCTATGGCTACACCTTC. It yields the protein CASRPGTGYGYTF.

V is TRBV30 and J is TRBJ1-4; D possibly corresponds to TRBD1 (5 bases). Germline assignment: CDR1 GTSNPN and CDR2 SVGIG (reference sequence). Deletions cut 0 bases from V and 12 bases from J, with 8 bases between. The CDR3 is made up of 11 amino acids. CDR3 in DNA: TGTGCCTGGAGTGTACTGGGGCAACTGTTTTTT. Translated: CAWSVLGQLFF.

The rearrangement uses TRBV18 and TRBJ1-2; D possibly corresponds to TRBD1 (5 bases). Germline CDR1 and CDR2: KGHSH and LQKENI. The CDR3 runs 14 residues. Between the trimmed V and J ends, which lost 2 bases and 2 bases, there was a span of 9 bases. Here the CDR3 reads CASSPGKGNYGYTF. The CDR3 region has the DNA TGTGCCAGCTCACCAGGGAAGGGGAACTATGGCTACACCTTC.

The chain combines TRBV7-2 with TRBJ2-5; 7 nucleotides line up with TRBD2. Germline trimming cut 4 bases from V and 3 bases from J; bases unmatched to any gene: 8. The CDR3 runs to 15 residues. Germline CDR1 reads SGHTA; CDR2 reads FQGNSA. CDR3 coding DNA: TGTGCCAGCAGCTATGGTTCTAGCGGAAAAGAGACCCAGTACTTC. It specifies CASSYGSSGKETQYF.

The chain has TRBV3-1 (or the pseudogene TRBV3-2) and TRBJ1-1; D is undetermined. Germline assignment: CDR1 LGHDT and CDR2 YNNKEL (reference sequence). The CDR3 totals 11 residues. With 3 bases removed from V and 6 bases from J, the gap between germline ends came to 5 bases. CDR3 coding DNA: TGTGCCAGCAGCCAGTTCTCTGAAGCTTTCTTT. Amino acids: CASSQFSEAFF.

The chain couples TRBV4-1 to TRBJ2-3; 11 nucleotides agree with TRBD2. Germline V gene lookup returns CDR1 MGHRA and CDR2 YSYEKL. The CDR3 totals 16 residues. The trim removed 2 bases at V and 2 bases at J, leaving 3 bases unmatched. CDR3 amino acids: CASSQLGLAVTDTQYF. The DNA for the CDR3 is TGCGCCAGCAGCCAACTGGGACTAGCGGTCACAGATACGCAGTATTTT.

This chain links TRBV5-1 with TRBJ2-1, with 11 bases matching TRBD1. Germline V gene data show CDR1 as SGHRS and CDR2 as YFSETQ. CDR3 length: 17 residues. V shed 4 bases, J shed 7 bases, and the junction held 13 bases outside the gene matches. CDR3 nucleotides: TGCGCCAGCAGCCCAAGGACAGGGGGCGGAATAGGTAATGAGCAGTTCTTC. Translated: CASSPRTGGGIGNEQFF.

The CDR3 coding sequence is TGTGCCAGCAGTTACGCGGGGAGTCTGAACACTGAAGCTTTCTTT. This gives the protein CASSYAGSLNTEAFF. The chain links TRBV6-5 to TRBJ1-1, with D hard to call. In germline, CDR1 is MNHEY, CDR2 SVGAGI. The germline V and J ends were trimmed by 2 bases and 0 bases, with 10 bases remaining between them. The CDR3 runs to 15 residues.

The gene calls are TRBV6-6 and TRBJ1-2; 7 bases line up with TRBD1. CDR1 MNHNY and CDR2 SVGAGI come from the germline V gene (reference sequence). V lost 6 bases to trimming and J lost 3 bases; unmatched junction nucleotides: 4. This CDR3 has 13 amino acids. CDR3 DNA sequence: TGTGCCAGCAGGCTAACAGGGGACTATGGCTACACCTTC. It encodes CASRLTGDYGYTF.

This chain uses TRBV30 with TRBJ1-1; tentatively, D is TRBD1 (6 bases). Germline V gene sequence: CDR1 GTSNPN, CDR2 SVGIG (reference sequence). This CDR3 comprises 13 residues. V lost 5 bases and J lost 5, with 15 bases in between. CDR3 nucleotide sequence: TGTGCCTGGGGGGGCGGGGGGCATACTGAAGCTTTCTTT. Protein: CAWGGGGHTEAFF.

This clone was counted between two and nine times. The V gene is TRBV19, the J gene TRBJ1-6; 8 bases fit TRBD1. Germline assignment: CDR1 LNHDA and CDR2 SQIVND (reference sequence). V was pared by 1 base and J by 9 bases, with 5 bases of the junction left unmatched. CDR3 length equals 15 residues. The CDR3 here is CASSIGQGYRSPLHF. Here the CDR3 DNA reads TGTGCCAGTAGTATAGGACAGGGGTATCGTTCACCCCTCCACTTT.

This chain joins TRBV6-2 or TRBV6-3 and TRBJ2-7, with D possibly being TRBD2 (6 bases). The germline gives CDR1 MNHEY, CDR2 SVGEGT. The CDR3 runs to 14 residues. V was trimmed by 2 bases and J by 6 bases, leaving 14 bases between them. CDR3 coding DNA: TGTGCCAGCAGTTACATCGACCCGCGGGGCGAGCAGTACTTC. This codes for CASSYIDPRGEQYF.

The CDR3 is CASSLDRPGTGVTGANVLTF. CDR3 coding DNA: TGTGCCAGCAGCTTAGACCGACCCGGGACAGGGGTAACTGGGGCCAACGTCCTGACTTTC. The V gene is TRBV7-8, the J gene TRBJ2-6; TRBD1 matches at 10 bases. There are 20 residues in the CDR3. J was trimmed by 2 bases and V by 1 base; bases with no gene match: 11. The germline V gene has CDR1 SGHVS and CDR2 FQNEAQ.

CDR3 in amino acids: CASKSPSSYNEQFF. CDR3 coding DNA: TGTGCCAGTAAGAGTCCAAGCTCCTACAATGAGCAGTTCTTC. V is TRBV19 and J is TRBJ2-1, with D hard to call. Trimming removed 7 bases from V and 0 bases from J, with 10 bases in between. In germline, CDR1 is LNHDA, CDR2 SQIVND (reference sequence). This CDR3 spans 14 amino acids.

V and J are TRBV24-1 and TRBJ2-3; 16 bases fit TRBD2. This CDR3 contains 18 residues. V shed 5 bases, J shed 1 base, and the junction held 5 bases outside the gene matches. From germline, CDR1 is KGHDR and CDR2 SFDVKD. The CDR3 sequence: CATSAGTSGGAGTDTQYF. CDR3 coding DNA: TGTGCCACCAGTGCGGGGACTAGCGGGGGGGCGGGCACAGATACGCAGTATTTT.

V usage is TRBV9 and J usage is TRBJ2-2; 8 nucleotides align to TRBD1. The length of the CDR3 is 15 residues. The V gene end was trimmed by 1 base and the J gene end by 4 bases; junction bases not matched to a gene: 3. The V gene's germline CDR1 is SGDLS and CDR2 YYNGEE. The CDR3 loop is CASSVRTGRTGELFF. In DNA, the CDR3 is TGTGCCAGCAGCGTAAGGACAGGGCGCACCGGGGAGCTGTTTTTT. Full variable domain (missing parts from reference TRBV9 and TRBJ2-2): DSGVTQTPKHLITATGQRVTLRCSPRSGDLSVYWYQQSLDQGLQFLIQYYNGEERAKGNILERFSAQQFPDLHSELNLSSLELGDSALYFCASSVRTGRTGELFFGEGSRLTVL.

The chain employs TRBV18 and TRBJ2-7, with 11 bases aligning to TRBD2. The CDR3 is made up of 16 amino acids. The germline gives CDR1 KGHSH, CDR2 LQKENI. The V segment lost 4 bases and the J segment 5 bases; nucleotides outside the gene matches: 10. The CDR3 nucleotides read TGTGCCAGCTCACAAAACCTAGCGGGGGGCTCTAACGAGCAGTACTTC. Its protein product is CASSQNLAGGSNEQYF.

Here the CDR3 DNA reads TGTGCCAGCAGTTACCGGGACTTTAGTTCCTACGAGCAGTACTTC. Translating gives CASSYRDFSSYEQYF. The chain links TRBV6-5 to TRBJ2-7; D possibly corresponds to TRBD2 (6 bases). Germline CDR1 and CDR2: MNHEY and SVGAGI. The CDR3 length is 15 residues. V shed 2 bases and J shed 1 base, with 12 bases lying between them.

The chain couples TRBV7-3 to TRBJ1-1; TRBD1 matches 8 bases. After removal of 2 bases from V and 7 bases from J, the junction contained 6 bases not matched to a gene. The CDR3 sequence is 14 residues long. CDR1 is SGHTA and CDR2 is FQGTGA in the germline V gene. In DNA form, the CDR3 reads TGTGCCAGCAGCTTATCTCACAGGGGGGGTGAAGCTTTCTTT. As protein: CASSLSHRGGEAFF.

This clone was counted only a few times. The rearrangement uses TRBV30 and TRBJ2-4, with 8 nucleotides matching TRBD1. Germline V gene sequence: CDR1 GTSNPN, CDR2 SVGIG (reference sequence). Trimming removed 1 base from V and 1 base from J; junction bases left unmatched: 15. The CDR3 contains 19 residues. CDR3 in DNA: TGTGCCTGGAGTGGAAGGGTTACAGGGGGGAGGAATGCCAAAAACATTCAGTACTTC. Translating gives CAWSGRVTGGRNAKNIQYF.

This clone appeared a few times. The gene calls are TRBV15 and TRBJ2-2; a weak D match, TRBD1 (5 bases). Germline CDR1 reads LNHNV; CDR2 reads YYDKDF (reference sequence). Trimming shortened V by 6 bases and J by 3 bases, and 8 bases separated the two germline ends. This CDR3 comprises 13 residues. Here the CDR3 reads CATRGRYTGELFF. CDR3 bases: TGTGCCACCAGGGGGCGATACACCGGGGAGCTGTTTTTT.

The chain uses TRBV5-5 and TRBJ1-3; D not certain. With 0 bases removed from V and 1 base from J, the gap between germline ends came to 8 bases. Looked up from germline, CDR1 is SGHKS and CDR2 is YYEKEE (reference sequence). This CDR3 spans 15 amino acids. The CDR3 nucleotides read TGTGCCAGCAGCTTGGGTTCCGGGTCTGGAAACACCATATATTTT. Protein: CASSLGSGSGNTIYF.

The chain links TRBV29-1 to TRBJ2-7; 8 positions match TRBD2. From germline, CDR1 is SQVTM and CDR2 ANQGSEA. Germline trimming cut 4 bases from V and 3 bases from J; bases unmatched to any gene: 8. This CDR3 spans 14 amino acids. CDR3 bases: TGCAGCGTTGGTCCGCGGGGGGCCCTCTACGAGCAGTACTTC. The encoded protein is CSVGPRGALYEQYF.

V gene TRBV27 combines with J gene TRBJ1-2; 10 bases fit TRBD1. CDR1 is MNHEY, CDR2 SMNVEV, per germline (reference sequence). J lost 10 bases, V lost 3 bases, and 5 bases had no gene match. The CDR3 is 13 amino acids. The CDR3 DNA follows: TGTGCCAGCAGTTTGGACAGGGGGGCGGACTACACCTTC. Translated, it gives CASSLDRGADYTF.

This clone occurred a few times. The chain couples TRBV7-9 to TRBJ1-1, with D possibly TRBD1 on 6 matching bases. The V gene's germline CDR1 is SEHNR and CDR2 FQNEAQ (reference sequence). V lost 3 bases and J lost 3, with 14 bases in between. The CDR3 spans 15 residues. In nucleotides, the CDR3 is TGTGCCAGCAGCTTTCTTCCAGGGGTGGACACTGAAGCTTTCTTT. Protein: CASSFLPGVDTEAFF.

V and J are TRBV12-3 or TRBV12-4 and TRBJ1-4; D is unresolved. The CDR3 has 13 residues. The germline V and J ends were trimmed by 3 bases and 4 bases, with 6 bases remaining between them. The CDR3 spells CASSLQINEKLFF. The CDR3 bases are TGTGCCAGCAGTTTGCAGATTAATGAAAAACTGTTTTTT.

This chain's CDR3 is CASSKTGNTGELFF. The CDR3 DNA is TGTGCCAGTAGTAAGACAGGGAACACCGGGGAGCTGTTTTTT. The J gene is TRBJ2-2, the V gene TRBV19; D might be TRBD1 (6 bases). Germline lookup yields CDR1 LNHDA and CDR2 SQIVND (reference sequence). Trimming took 4 bases from V and 1 from J, leaving 7 bases between them. The CDR3 is 14 residues long.